Below are 2 T cell receptor beta chains sequenced from a single sample in a study of shared clonotypes between healthy human individuals. TCRdb keeps only in-frame clones here, not all; method: immunoSEQ multiplex PCR. The data hold roughly 2.6 million clones, with more than 80% observed a single time. Sequencing input: naive CD4+ T cells sorted from blood. Subset defined: CD45RA+ positively selected. These receptor sequences come from a man in his late teens or twenties in good health.

The chain is built from TRBV5-1 and TRBJ1-2; 8 bases map to TRBD1. CDR3 length equals 13 residues. Trimming took 5 bases from V and 4 from J; bases not matched to a gene: 4. The germline CDR1 and CDR2 sequences are SGHRS and YFSETQ. This CDR3 reads CASSWDRTYGYTF. CDR3 in DNA: TGCGCCAGCAGTTGGGACAGGACCTATGGCTACACCTTC. The whole variable domain, filled in from reference TRBV5-1 and TRBJ1-2, reads KAGVTQTPRYLIKTRGQQVTLSCSPISGHRSVSWYQQTPGQGLQFLFEYFSETQRNKGNFPGRFSGRQFSNSRSEMNVSTLELGDSALYLCASSWDRTYGYTFGSGTRLTVV.

V usage is TRBV6-5 and J usage is TRBJ1-4; 8 bases agree with TRBD1. Germline-derived CDR1 and CDR2 are MNHEY and SVGAGI. The CDR3 covers 14 residues. Trimming cost V 5 bases and J 6 bases; bases outside gene matches: 5. This CDR3 is CASSRQGRYEKLFF. CDR3 bases: TGTGCCAGCAGTCGACAGGGGCGGTATGAAAAACTGTTTTTT.